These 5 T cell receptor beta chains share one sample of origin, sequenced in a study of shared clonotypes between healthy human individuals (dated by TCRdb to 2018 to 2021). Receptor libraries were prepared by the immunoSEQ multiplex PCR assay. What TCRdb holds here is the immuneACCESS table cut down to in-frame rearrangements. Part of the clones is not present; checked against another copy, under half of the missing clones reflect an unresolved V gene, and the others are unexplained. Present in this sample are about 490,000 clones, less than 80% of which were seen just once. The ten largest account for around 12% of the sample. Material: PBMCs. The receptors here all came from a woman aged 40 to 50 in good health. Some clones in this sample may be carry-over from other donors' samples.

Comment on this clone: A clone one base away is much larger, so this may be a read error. The CDR3 here is CASSSNTDTQYF. DNA for the CDR3: TGTGCCAGCAGCTCCAACACAGATACGCAGTATTTT. The chain has TRBV11-1 and TRBJ2-3; D not certain. Germline-derived CDR1 and CDR2 are SGHAT and FQDESV (reference sequence). Between the trimmed V and J ends, which lost 4 bases and 2 bases, there was a span of 4 bases. The CDR3 extends over 12 amino acids. Variable domain in full (rest from reference TRBV11-1 and TRBJ2-3): EAEVAQSPRYKITEKSQAVAFWCDPISGHATLYWYRQILGQGPELLVQFQDESVVDDSQLPKDRFSAERLKGVDSTLKIQPAELGDSAMYLCASSSNTDTQYFGPGTRLTVL.

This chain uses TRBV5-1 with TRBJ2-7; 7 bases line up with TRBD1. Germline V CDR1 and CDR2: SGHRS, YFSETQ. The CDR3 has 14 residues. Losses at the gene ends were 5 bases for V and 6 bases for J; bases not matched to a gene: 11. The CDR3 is CASRGTGQASEQYF. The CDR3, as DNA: TGCGCCAGCAGGGGAACCGGACAGGCTTCCGAGCAGTACTTC. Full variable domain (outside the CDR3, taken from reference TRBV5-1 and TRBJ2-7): KAGVTQTPRYLIKTRGQQVTLSCSPISGHRSVSWYQQTPGQGLQFLFEYFSETQRNKGNFPGRFSGRQFSNSRSEMNVSTLELGDSALYLCASRGTGQASEQYFGPGTRLTVT.

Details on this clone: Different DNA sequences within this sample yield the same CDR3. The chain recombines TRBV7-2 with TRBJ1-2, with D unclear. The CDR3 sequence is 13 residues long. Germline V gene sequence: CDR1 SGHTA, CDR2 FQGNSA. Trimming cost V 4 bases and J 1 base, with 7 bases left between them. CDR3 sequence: CASSSAVNYGYTF. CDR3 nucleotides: TGTGCCAGCAGCTCTGCAGTTAACTATGGCTACACCTTC.

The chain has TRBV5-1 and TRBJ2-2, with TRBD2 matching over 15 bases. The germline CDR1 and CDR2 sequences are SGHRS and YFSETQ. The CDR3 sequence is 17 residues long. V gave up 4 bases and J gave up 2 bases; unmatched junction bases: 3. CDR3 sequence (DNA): TGCGCCAGCAGCCTGGGACTAGCGGGGGGTAACACCGGGGAGCTGTTTTTT. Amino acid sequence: CASSLGLAGGNTGELFF.

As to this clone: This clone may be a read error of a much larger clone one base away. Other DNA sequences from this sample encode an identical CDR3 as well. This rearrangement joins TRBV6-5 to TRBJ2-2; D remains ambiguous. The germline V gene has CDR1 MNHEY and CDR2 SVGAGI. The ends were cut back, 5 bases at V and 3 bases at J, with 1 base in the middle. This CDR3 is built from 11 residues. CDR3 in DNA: TGTGCCAGCAGTCACACCGGGGAGCTGTTTTTT. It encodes CASSHTGELFF.